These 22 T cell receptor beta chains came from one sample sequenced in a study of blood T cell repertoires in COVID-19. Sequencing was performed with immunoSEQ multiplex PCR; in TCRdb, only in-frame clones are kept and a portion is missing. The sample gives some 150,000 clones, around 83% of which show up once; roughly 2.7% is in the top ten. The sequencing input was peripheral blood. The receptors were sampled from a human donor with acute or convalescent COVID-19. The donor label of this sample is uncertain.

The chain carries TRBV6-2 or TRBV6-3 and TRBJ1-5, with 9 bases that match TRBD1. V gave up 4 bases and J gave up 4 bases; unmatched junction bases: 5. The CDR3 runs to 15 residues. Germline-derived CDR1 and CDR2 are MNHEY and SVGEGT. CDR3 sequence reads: CASSSTGGGNQPQHF. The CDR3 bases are TGTGCCAGCAGTTCAACAGGGGGCGGAAATCAGCCCCAGCATTTT.

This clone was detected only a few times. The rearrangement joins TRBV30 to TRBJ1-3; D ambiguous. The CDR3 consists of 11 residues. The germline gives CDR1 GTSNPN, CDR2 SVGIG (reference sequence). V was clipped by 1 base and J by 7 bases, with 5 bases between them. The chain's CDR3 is CAWSDRNTIYF. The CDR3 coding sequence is TGTGCCTGGAGTGATCGGAACACCATATATTTT. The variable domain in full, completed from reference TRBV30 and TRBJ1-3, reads SQTIHQWPATLVQPVGSPLSLECTVEGTSNPNLYWYRQAAGRGLQLLFYSVGIGQISSEVPQNLSASRPQDRQFILSSKKLLLSDSGFYLCAWSDRNTIYFGEGSWLTVV.

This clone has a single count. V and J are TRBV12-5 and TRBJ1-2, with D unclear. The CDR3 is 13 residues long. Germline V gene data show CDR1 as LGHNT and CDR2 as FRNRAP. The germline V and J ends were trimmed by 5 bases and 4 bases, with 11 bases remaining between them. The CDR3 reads CASGTRHTYGYTF. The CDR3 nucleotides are TGTGCTAGTGGTACCAGGCACACCTATGGCTACACCTTC.

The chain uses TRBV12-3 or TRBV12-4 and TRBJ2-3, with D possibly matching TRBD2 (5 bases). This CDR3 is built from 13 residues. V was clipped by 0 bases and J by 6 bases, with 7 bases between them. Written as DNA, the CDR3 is TGTGCCAGCAGTTTAGCCGGGGATGATACGCAGTATTTT. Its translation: CASSLAGDDTQYF.

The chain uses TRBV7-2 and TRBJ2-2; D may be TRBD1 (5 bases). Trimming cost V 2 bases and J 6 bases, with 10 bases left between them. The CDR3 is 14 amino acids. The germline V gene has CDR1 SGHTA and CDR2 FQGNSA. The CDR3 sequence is CASSLQGRAGELFF. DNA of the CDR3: TGTGCCAGCAGCTTACAGGGTCGGGCCGGGGAGCTGTTTTTT. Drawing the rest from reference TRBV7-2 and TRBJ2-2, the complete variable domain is GAGVSQSPSNKVTEKGKDVELRCDPISGHTALYWYRQSLGQGLEFLIYFQGNSAPDKSGLPSDRFSAERTGGSVSTLTIQRTQQEDSAVYLCASSLQGRAGELFFGEGSRLTVL.

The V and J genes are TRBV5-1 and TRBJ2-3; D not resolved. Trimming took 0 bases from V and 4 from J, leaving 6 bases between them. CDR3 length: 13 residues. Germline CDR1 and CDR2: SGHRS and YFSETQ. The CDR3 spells CASSLGHSDTQYF. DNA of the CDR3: TGCGCCAGCAGCTTGGGACATTCAGATACGCAGTATTTT.

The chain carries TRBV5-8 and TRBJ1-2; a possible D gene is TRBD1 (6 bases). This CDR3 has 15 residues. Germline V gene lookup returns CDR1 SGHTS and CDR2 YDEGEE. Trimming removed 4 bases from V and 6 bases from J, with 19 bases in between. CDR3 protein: CASSRGGGLYDGYTF. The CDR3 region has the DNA TGTGCCAGCAGCCGGGGAGGGGGGCTCTATGATGGCTACACCTTC.

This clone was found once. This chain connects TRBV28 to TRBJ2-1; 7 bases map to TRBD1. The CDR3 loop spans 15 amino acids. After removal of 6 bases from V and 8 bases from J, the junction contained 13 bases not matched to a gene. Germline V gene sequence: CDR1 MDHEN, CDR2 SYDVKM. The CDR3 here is CASSAAGTEFDEQFF. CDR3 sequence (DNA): TGTGCCAGCAGCGCCGCCGGGACAGAGTTCGATGAGCAGTTCTTC. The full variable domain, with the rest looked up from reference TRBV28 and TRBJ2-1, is DVKVTQSSRYLVKRTGEKVFLECVQDMDHENMFWYRQDPGLGLRLIYFSYDVKMKEKGDIPEGYSVSREKKERFSLILESASTNQTSMYLCASSAAGTEFDEQFFGPGTRLTVL.

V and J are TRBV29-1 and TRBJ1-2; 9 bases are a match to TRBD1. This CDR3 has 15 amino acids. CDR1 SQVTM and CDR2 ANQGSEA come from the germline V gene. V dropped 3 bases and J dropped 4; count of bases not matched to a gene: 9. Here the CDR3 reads CSVEASWTGVYGYTF. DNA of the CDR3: TGCAGCGTTGAGGCTTCGTGGACAGGGGTCTATGGCTACACCTTC.

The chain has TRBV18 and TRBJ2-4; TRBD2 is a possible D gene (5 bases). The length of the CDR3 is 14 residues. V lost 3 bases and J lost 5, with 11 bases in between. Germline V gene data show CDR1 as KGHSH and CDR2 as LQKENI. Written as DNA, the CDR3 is TGTGCCAGCTCACCCGGGAACCGGGAAAACATTCAGTACTTC. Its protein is CASSPGNRENIQYF.

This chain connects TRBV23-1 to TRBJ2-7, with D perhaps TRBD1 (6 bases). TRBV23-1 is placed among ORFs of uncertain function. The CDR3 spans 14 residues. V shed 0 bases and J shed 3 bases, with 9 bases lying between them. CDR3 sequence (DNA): TGCGCCAGCAGTCAATCAACAGGGATCTACGAGCAGTACGTC. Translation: CASSQSTGIYEQYV.

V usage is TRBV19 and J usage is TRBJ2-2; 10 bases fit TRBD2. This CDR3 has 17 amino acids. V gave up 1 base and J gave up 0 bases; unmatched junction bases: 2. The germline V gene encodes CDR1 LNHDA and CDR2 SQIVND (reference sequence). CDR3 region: CASSIAGLASNTGELFF. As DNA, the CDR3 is TGTGCCAGTAGTATAGCGGGACTAGCGTCGAACACCGGGGAGCTGTTTTTT.

CDR3 loop: CATGSINYPREQFF. CDR3 in DNA: TGTGCCACCGGCTCAATCAACTACCCACGTGAGCAGTTCTTC. The chain has TRBV24-1 and TRBJ2-1; D uncertain. The V gene lost 9 bases and the J gene lost 9 bases, with 20 bases spanning the gap. In germline, CDR1 is KGHDR, CDR2 SFDVKD. The CDR3 sequence is 14 residues long.

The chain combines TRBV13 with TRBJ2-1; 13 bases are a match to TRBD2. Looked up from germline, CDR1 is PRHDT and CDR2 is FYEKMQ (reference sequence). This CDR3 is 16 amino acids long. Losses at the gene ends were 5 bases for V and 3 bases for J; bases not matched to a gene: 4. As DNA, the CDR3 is TGTGCCAGCAGCCCGAGGACTAGCGGGAGCTACAATGAGCAGTTCTTC. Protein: CASSPRTSGSYNEQFF.

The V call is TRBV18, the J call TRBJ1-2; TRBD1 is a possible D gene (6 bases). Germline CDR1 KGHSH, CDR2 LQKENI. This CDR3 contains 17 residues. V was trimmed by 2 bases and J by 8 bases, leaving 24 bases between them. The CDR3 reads CASSPDYGRTASLGYTF. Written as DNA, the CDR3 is TGTGCCAGCTCACCAGATTATGGTAGGACAGCTTCATTAGGCTACACCTTC.

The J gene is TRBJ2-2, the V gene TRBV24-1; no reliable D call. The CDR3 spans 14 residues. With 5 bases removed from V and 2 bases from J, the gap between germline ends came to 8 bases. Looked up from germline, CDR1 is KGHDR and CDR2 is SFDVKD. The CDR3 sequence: CATSGSANTGELFF. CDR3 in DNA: TGTGCCACCAGTGGCAGCGCAAACACCGGGGAGCTGTTTTTT.

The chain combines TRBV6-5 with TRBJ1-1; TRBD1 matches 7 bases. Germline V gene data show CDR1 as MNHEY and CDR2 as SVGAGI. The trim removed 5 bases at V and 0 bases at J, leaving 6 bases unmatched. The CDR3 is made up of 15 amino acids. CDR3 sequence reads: CASSRKQGLNTEAFF. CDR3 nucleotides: TGTGCCAGCAGTCGAAAACAGGGGTTGAACACTGAAGCTTTCTTT.

CDR3 residues: CASSPWGSGYGYTF. The DNA of the CDR3 is TGTGCCAGCTCGCCCTGGGGTAGCGGCTATGGCTACACCTTC. This chain links TRBV2 with TRBJ1-2, with D unresolved. CDR1 is SNHLY and CDR2 is FYNNEI in the germline V gene. The CDR3 runs 14 residues. V was trimmed by 8 bases and J by 4 bases, leaving 17 bases between them. Based on the CDR3 plus reference TRBV2 and TRBJ1-2, the full variable domain is EPEVTQTPSHQVTQMGQEVILRCVPISNHLYFYWYRQILGQKVEFLVSFYNNEISEKSEIFDDQFSVERPDGSNFTLKIRSTKLEDSAMYFCASSPWGSGYGYTFGSGTRLTVV.

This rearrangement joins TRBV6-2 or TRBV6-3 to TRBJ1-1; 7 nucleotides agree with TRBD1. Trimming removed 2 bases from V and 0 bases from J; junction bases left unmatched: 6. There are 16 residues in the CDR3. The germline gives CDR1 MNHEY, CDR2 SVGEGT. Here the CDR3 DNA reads TGTGCCAGCAGTTACGACAGGGCCGGTTTGAACACTGAAGCTTTCTTT. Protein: CASSYDRAGLNTEAFF.

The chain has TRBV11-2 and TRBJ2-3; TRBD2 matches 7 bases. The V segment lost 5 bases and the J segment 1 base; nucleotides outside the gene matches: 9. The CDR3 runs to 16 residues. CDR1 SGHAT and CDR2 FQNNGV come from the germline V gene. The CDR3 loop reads CASSPGLVPGTDTQYF. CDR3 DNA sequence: TGTGCCAGCAGCCCTGGACTAGTCCCAGGCACAGATACGCAGTATTTT.

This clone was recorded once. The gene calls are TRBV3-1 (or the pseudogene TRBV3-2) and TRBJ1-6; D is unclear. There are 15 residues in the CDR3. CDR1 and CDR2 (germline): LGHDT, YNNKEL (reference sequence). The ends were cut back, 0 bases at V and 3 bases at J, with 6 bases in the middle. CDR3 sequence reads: CASSQDEVYNSPLHF. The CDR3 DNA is TGTGCCAGCAGCCAAGACGAGGTCTATAATTCACCCCTCCACTTT.

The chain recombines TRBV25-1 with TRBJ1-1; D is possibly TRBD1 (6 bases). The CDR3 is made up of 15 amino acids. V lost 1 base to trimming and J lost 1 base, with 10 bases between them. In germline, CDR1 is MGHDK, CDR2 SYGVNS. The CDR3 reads CASSEWGRSNTEAFF. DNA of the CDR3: TGTGCCAGCAGTGAATGGGGGCGTTCGAACACTGAAGCTTTCTTT.